The clone carrying this TCR beta chain occurred once. Its specificity is unknown. The CDR3 consists of 15 residues. V lost 10 bases to trimming and J lost 0 bases, with 16 bases between them. Per the germline V gene, CDR1 is SEHNR and CDR2 is FQNEAQ (reference sequence). The data stem from a study of OX40 agonist ivuxolimab in advanced cancers. In the study overall: The group had a mean age of 60 years, ranged from 23 to 79, and was 82.7% male. Of the patients, three showed partial responses, one with hepatocellular carcinoma and two with cutaneous melanoma. The study's findings and limits: Partial responders dosed at 0.1-3.0 mg/kg displayed clonal expansion ranking among the lowest.

Patients were excluded for autoimmune disease history or systemic immunosuppression. The repertoire was sequenced with immunoSEQ multiplex PCR; TCRdb's copy has only in-frame clones and lacks some. The sample holds roughly 50,000 clones, about nine tenths seen once. The sample was CD4+ or CD8+ T cells sorted from blood, taken in a trial of the OX40 agonist ivuxolimab. The rearrangement uses TRBV7-9 and TRBJ1-3, with a possible D match to TRBD1 (5 bases). This receptor was taken from an adult with an advanced solid tumor such as melanoma, head and neck, liver or kidney cancer. CDR3 loop: CATNDEGRSGNTIYF. In DNA form, the CDR3 reads TGTGCCACAAACGATGAGGGGCGCTCTGGAAACACCATATATTTT.